This TCR beta chain emerged from a study of blood T cell repertoires in COVID-19. Germline CDR1 is MNHEY and CDR2 is SVGAGI. The CDR3 is 12 residues long. V lost 6 bases and J lost 7, with 7 bases in between. In the source study's methods: Estimation of nucleated cell counts was performed using reference gene primer amplification. The table came from immunoSEQ multiplex PCR; TCRdb's copy has only in-frame clones and leaves some out. Clonal size and the V and J genes are those of that table, whereas D and trimming came from the DNA. The sample yields 290,000 or so clones, roughly 80% seen once. Which cohort a participant joined came from the clinical history participants gave.

The sequencing input was PBMCs or T cells enriched from blood (not recorded which). The origin of this receptor is a man aged 35 to 55 who had been exposed to COVID-19. The rearrangement links TRBV6-5 to TRBJ1-6; no clear D. Here the CDR3 reads CASRRWNSPLHF. DNA of the CDR3: TGTGCCAGCAGGAGATGGAATTCACCCCTCCACTTT.